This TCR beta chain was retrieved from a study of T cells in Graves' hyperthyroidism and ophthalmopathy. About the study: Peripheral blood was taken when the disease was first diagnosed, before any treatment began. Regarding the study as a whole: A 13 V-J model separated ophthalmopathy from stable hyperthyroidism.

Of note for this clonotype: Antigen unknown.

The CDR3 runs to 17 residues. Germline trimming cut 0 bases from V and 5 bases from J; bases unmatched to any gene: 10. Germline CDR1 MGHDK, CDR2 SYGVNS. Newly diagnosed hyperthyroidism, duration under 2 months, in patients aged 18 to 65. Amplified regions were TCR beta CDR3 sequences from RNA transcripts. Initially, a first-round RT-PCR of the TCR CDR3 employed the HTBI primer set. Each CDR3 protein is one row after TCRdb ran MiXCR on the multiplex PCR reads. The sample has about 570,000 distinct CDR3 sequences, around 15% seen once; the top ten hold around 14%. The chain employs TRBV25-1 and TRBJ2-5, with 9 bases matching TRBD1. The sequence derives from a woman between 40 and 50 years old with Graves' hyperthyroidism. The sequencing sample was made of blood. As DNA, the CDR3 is TGTGCCAGCAGTGAATATCCCGGGACAGGGAGTGAGGAGACCCAGTACTTC. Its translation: CASSEYPGTGSEETQYF.